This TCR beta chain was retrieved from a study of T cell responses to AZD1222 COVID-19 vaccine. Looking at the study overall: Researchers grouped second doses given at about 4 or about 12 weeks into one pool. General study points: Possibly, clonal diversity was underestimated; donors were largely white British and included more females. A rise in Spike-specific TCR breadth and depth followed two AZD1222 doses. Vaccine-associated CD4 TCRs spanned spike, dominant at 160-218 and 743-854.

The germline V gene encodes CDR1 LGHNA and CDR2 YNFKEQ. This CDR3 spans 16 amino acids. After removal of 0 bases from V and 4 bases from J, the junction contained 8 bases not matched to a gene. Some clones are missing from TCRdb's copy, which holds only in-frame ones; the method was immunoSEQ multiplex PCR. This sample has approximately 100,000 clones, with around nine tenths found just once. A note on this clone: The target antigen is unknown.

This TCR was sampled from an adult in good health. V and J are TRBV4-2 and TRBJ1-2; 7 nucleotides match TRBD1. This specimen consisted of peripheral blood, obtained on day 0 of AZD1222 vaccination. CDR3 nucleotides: TGTGCCAGCAGCCAAGATCAGGGGGGGGGCGGCTATGGCTACACCTTC. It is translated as CASSQDQGGGGYGYTF.